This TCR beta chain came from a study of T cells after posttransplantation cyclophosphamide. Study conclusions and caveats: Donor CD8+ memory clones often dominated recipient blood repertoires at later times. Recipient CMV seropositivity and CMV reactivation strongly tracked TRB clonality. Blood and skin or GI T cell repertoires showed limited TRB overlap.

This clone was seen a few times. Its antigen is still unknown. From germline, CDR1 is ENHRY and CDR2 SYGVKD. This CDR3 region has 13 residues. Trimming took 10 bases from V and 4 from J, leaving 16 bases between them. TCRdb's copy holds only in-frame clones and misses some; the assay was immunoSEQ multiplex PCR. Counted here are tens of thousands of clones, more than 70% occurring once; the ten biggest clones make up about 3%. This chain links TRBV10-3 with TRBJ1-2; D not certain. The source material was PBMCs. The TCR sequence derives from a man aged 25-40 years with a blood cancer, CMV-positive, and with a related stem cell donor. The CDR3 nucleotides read TGTGCCACGTCCGGGGTTTTAGGCTATGGCTACACCTTC. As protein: CATSGVLGYGYTF.